This section outlines one T cell receptor beta chain sequence together with its context. The antigen is unknown. This sample was taken from a study of shared clonotypes between healthy human individuals. General study results and limits: Blood was the only sampled material, and tissue repertoires likely differ. Researchers found naive subsets generally carried larger estimated richness than memory subsets. It was expected that sequencing depth would affect clonotype sharing among donors.

Division of CD4+ cells produced a CD45RA+ naive subset and a CD45RA-negative memory subset. Data came from immunoSEQ multiplex PCR; TCRdb stores just in-frame clones and leaves some out. This table has under 2.5 million clones, under 95% appearing once. The CDR3 covers 17 residues. V was cut by 11 bases and J by 0 bases, with 23 bases left in between. The V gene's germline CDR1 is LNHNV and CDR2 YYDKDF (reference sequence). The chain joins TRBV15 to TRBJ2-1; D is possibly TRBD2 (5 bases). The TCR sequence derives from a man younger than 35 in good health. Some clones in this sample may be carry-over from other donors' samples. The sample consisted of naive CD4+ T cells from PBMCs. Subset denoted: CD45RA+ positively selected. The CDR3 nucleotides read TGTGCCGTGCGCGGGCCGAGGCTGCGTTCCTCCTACAATGAGCAGTTCTTC. Translating it yields CAVRGPRLRSSYNEQFF.